What follows are 21 T cell receptor beta chains derived from one specimen sequenced in a study of CD8+CD57+ T cells in acquired aplastic anemia. Previously, flow cytometry had revealed CD8+CD57+ cell expansion in the patients chosen for sequencing. CDR3 and TCR beta VDJ profiling relied on a genomic DNA template. TCRdb independently ran MiXCR on the reads; one entry per CDR3 protein. The profile shows over 150,000 distinct CDR3 sequences, more than 60% of them singletons. Source material: sorted CD4+, CD8+, or CD8+CD57+ T cells (not recorded which) from PBMCs. The receptors were gathered from a human donor with aplastic anemia.

This clonotype came up many times. This chain uses TRBV12-5 with TRBJ2-7, with no clear D. V was pared by 4 bases and J by 6 bases, with 10 bases between. The germline V gene has CDR1 LGHNT and CDR2 FRNRAP. This CDR3 is 12 amino acids long. CDR3: CASGWYMGEQYF. CDR3 DNA sequence: TGTGCTAGTGGTTGGTACATGGGCGAGCAGTACTTC.

The chain has TRBV7-8 and TRBJ2-1; tentative D call: TRBD1 (6 bases). V lost 2 bases, J lost 15 bases, and 17 bases lay in between. CDR3 size: 13 residues. Germline V gene data show CDR1 as SGHVS and CDR2 as FQNEAQ. DNA for the CDR3: TGTGCCAGCAGCTTATCTACAGGGAGCGGTGCGTTCTTC. Translating gives CASSLSTGSGAFF.

This clonotype was recorded only once. The chain uses TRBV24-1 and TRBJ1-2; 7 bases line up with TRBD1. Germline lookup yields CDR1 KGHDR and CDR2 SFDVKD. J gave up 4 bases and V 3 bases, and 7 bases lay outside the gene matches. This CDR3 is built from 15 residues. The CDR3 is CATSDPRQGPYGYTF. The CDR3 DNA reads as TGTGCCACCAGTGATCCTAGACAGGGACCCTATGGCTACACCTTC.

This clonotype was detected once. The chain carries TRBV6-5 and TRBJ2-7, with no clear D. The CDR3 has 13 residues. Trimming pared 0 bases from V and 4 bases from J, leaving 7 bases between. Germline assignment: CDR1 MNHEY and CDR2 SVGAGI. The CDR3 sequence is CASSYSADYEQYF. The CDR3 DNA reads TGTGCCAGCAGTTACTCGGCGGATTACGAGCAGTACTTC.

The chain couples TRBV7-3 to TRBJ1-6; D not resolved. V was trimmed by 2 bases and J by 7 bases, leaving 12 bases between them. The CDR3 has 15 amino acids. The germline gives CDR1 SGHTA, CDR2 FQGTGA. The CDR3 bases are TGTGCCAGCAGCTTATTCCCAAGCAACAATTCACCCCTCCACTTT. Translation: CASSLFPSNNSPLHF.

J is TRBJ2-3 and V is TRBV7-9; D possibly corresponds to TRBD2 (6 bases). Trimming removed 10 bases from V and 11 bases from J, with 28 bases in between. The CDR3 has 15 residues. Germline V gene lookup returns CDR1 SEHNR and CDR2 FQNEAQ (reference sequence). For the CDR3, the DNA is TGTGCCACCCGAAACAGCGGGCCGACCTACAATGAGCAGTATTTT. Protein sequence: CATRNSGPTYNEQYF. Full variable domain (rest looked up from reference TRBV7-9 and TRBJ2-3): DTGVSQNPRHKITKRGQNVTFRCDPISEHNRLYWYRQTLGQGPEFLTYFQNEAQLEKSRLLSDRFSAERPKGSFSTLEIQRTEQGDSAMYLCATRNSGPTYNEQYFGPGTRLTVL.

V and J are TRBV7-9 and TRBJ2-3, with 11 bases that match TRBD2. This CDR3 region has 15 residues. Germline loops: CDR1 SEHNR, CDR2 FQNEAQ (reference sequence). The J segment lost 5 bases and the V segment lost 3 bases, leaving 4 bases of the junction unmatched. The CDR3 is CASSFLAGGGDTQYF. CDR3 bases: TGTGCCAGCAGCTTTCTAGCGGGAGGTGGAGATACGCAGTATTTT.

This clonotype was seen more than once but under ten times. The chain links TRBV2 to TRBJ1-6, with a tentative D call TRBD1 (5 bases). This CDR3 is built from 13 residues. V lost 11 bases and J lost 5, with 13 bases in between. Germline CDR1 SNHLY, CDR2 FYNNEI. The DNA for the CDR3 is TGTGCCGTCGGGGGGGACGATAATTCACCCCTCCACTTT. Its protein is CAVGGDDNSPLHF.

This clonotype was picked up one time. The V call is TRBV24-1, the J call TRBJ2-2; either TRBD1 or TRBD2 may fit D (7 bases each). In germline, CDR1 is KGHDR, CDR2 SFDVKD. Deletions cut 8 bases from V and 4 bases from J, with 13 bases between. The length of the CDR3 is 14 residues. CDR3 coding DNA: TGTGCCACCACAGGGGGGGGGACCACCGGGGAGCTGTTTTTT. It encodes CATTGGGTTGELFF.

The chain couples TRBV12-3 or TRBV12-4 to TRBJ1-1; D is unresolved. Deletions cut 0 bases from V and 4 bases from J, with 6 bases between. The CDR3 spans 13 residues. The CDR3 DNA follows: TGTGCCAGCAGTTTAGCGTGGCCCACTGAAGCTTTCTTT. Translating it yields CASSLAWPTEAFF.

On this clonotype: The junction and the germline gene differ at one end; a read error may be behind it. V usage is TRBV7-2 and J usage is TRBJ1-4; D is uncertain. Germline CDR1 reads SGHTA; CDR2 reads FQGNSA. The CDR3 is 10 residues long. CDR3 bases: TGCAGTTCAACTAATGAAAAACTGTTTTTT. It is translated as CSSTNEKLFF.

The chain employs TRBV7-6 and TRBJ1-1; D is ambiguous. Germline CDR1 and CDR2: SGHVS and FNYEAQ. The CDR3 covers 13 residues. The V end was cut by 5 bases, the J end by 4 bases, with 11 bases between. CDR3 coding DNA: TGTGCCAGCAGCAACCGGGAGGGCACTGAAGCTTTCTTT. Translated, it gives CASSNREGTEAFF.

This chain uses TRBV2 with TRBJ1-2, with unresolved D. This CDR3 spans 14 amino acids. Germline V CDR1 and CDR2: SNHLY, FYNNEI. V lost 4 bases, J lost 2 bases, and 11 bases lay in between. The CDR3 spells CASSGVAGNYGYTF. CDR3 sequence (DNA): TGTGCCAGCAGTGGAGTAGCAGGCAACTATGGCTACACCTTC.

This clonotype was counted only a few times. This may come from a read error, since a much larger clone is one base off. This chain links TRBV5-1 with TRBJ2-7; 10 positions match TRBD2. The CDR3 extends over 15 amino acids. The germline V gene has CDR1 SGHRS and CDR2 YFSETQ. CDR3 DNA sequence: TGTGCCAGCAGCTTTCTGGGAGCGGGGGGGCACGGGCAGTACTTC. Translating it yields CASSFLGAGGHGQYF.

The chain uses TRBV20-1 and TRBJ1-2, with D perhaps matching TRBD1 (5 bases). V shed 6 bases and J shed 4 bases, with 12 bases lying between them. This CDR3 is 12 amino acids long. Germline V gene sequence: CDR1 DFQATT, CDR2 SNEGSKA (reference sequence). CDR3 residues: CSAPRESYGYTF. In DNA, the CDR3 is TGCAGTGCCCCCAGGGAGTCCTATGGCTACACCTTC.

The CDR3 sequence: CASSEGGTGGKRVRETGELFF. CDR3 coding DNA: TGTGCCAGTAGCGAGGGAGGGACAGGGGGCAAGAGAGTGAGGGAAACCGGGGAGCTGTTTTTT. This sequence joins TRBV19 and TRBJ2-2; TRBD1 matches at 12 bases. With V trimmed by 6 bases and J by 5 bases, 22 bases remained unmatched. CDR1 and CDR2 from the germline V gene are LNHDA and SQIVND (reference sequence). The CDR3 has 21 amino acids.

This clonotype was found many times. The rearrangement joins TRBV9 to TRBJ1-2, with 8 nucleotides matching TRBD1. The length of the CDR3 is 14 residues. Trimming at V came to 4 bases and at J to 2 bases, leaving 4 bases not matched to a gene. Germline V CDR1 and CDR2: SGDLS, YYNGEE. CDR3 loop: CASSMDRANYGYTF. The CDR3, as DNA: TGTGCCAGCAGCATGGACAGGGCGAACTATGGCTACACCTTC.

This clonotype has just a few counts. The chain uses TRBV2 and TRBJ1-2, with 12 bases matching TRBD1. V was clipped by 7 bases and J by 2 bases; unmatched bases: 11. The CDR3 has 17 residues. Germline CDR1 and CDR2: SNHLY and FYNNEI. The CDR3 coding sequence is TGTGCCAGCAAGGGACAGGGGGCTAACCACCCCAACTATGGCTACACCTTC. Protein product: CASKGQGANHPNYGYTF.

Ten or more counts support this clonotype. The rearrangement joins TRBV12-5 to TRBJ2-7, with TRBD2 identical over 7 bases. The germline V gene encodes CDR1 LGHNT and CDR2 FRNRAP. The CDR3 runs 12 residues. V was pared by 10 bases and J by 4 bases, with 7 bases of the junction left unmatched. The CDR3: CATIQGGYEQYF. Here the CDR3 DNA reads TGTGCTACCATTCAGGGAGGGTACGAGCAGTACTTC.

This clonotype was seen repeatedly, ten times or more. This chain uses TRBV6-5 with TRBJ2-7; D possibly matches TRBD1 or TRBD2 (5 bases each). CDR1 is MNHEY and CDR2 is SVGAGI in the germline V gene. V lost 5 bases and J 6 bases, leaving 8 bases between the germline ends. The CDR3 contains 11 residues. The CDR3 sequence: CASSQGTEQYF. CDR3 in DNA: TGTGCCAGCAGTCAAGGGACCGAGCAGTACTTC.

The rearrangement uses TRBV20-1 and TRBJ2-3, with 10 positions matching TRBD2. Unmatched junction bases numbered 6, after V lost 6 bases and J lost 3 bases. The CDR3 contains 14 residues. Per germline, CDR1 DFQATT and CDR2 SNEGSKA (reference sequence). Written as DNA, the CDR3 is TGCAGTGCGGGTGGGGGACTAGCGACAGATACGCAGTATTTT. This encodes CSAGGGLATDTQYF.